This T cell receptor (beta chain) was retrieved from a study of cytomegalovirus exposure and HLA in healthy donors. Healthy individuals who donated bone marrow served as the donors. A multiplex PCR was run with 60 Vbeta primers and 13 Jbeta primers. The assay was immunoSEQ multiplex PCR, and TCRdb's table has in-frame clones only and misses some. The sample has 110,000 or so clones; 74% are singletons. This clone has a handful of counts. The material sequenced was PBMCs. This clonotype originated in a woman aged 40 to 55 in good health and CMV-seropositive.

CDR3 in DNA: TGTGCCAGCAGCTTACAGGGGGGTCCGTATGGCTACACCTTC. Its protein product is CASSLQGGPYGYTF. V usage is TRBV7-2 and J usage is TRBJ1-2; 7 nucleotides line up with TRBD1. The CDR3 consists of 14 residues. The germline CDR1 and CDR2 sequences are SGHTA and FQGNSA. After removal of 2 bases from V and 5 bases from J, the junction contained 5 bases not matched to a gene.